This is a list of T cell receptor beta chains from one sample in a study of shared clonotypes between healthy human individuals. Clones were sequenced by immunoSEQ multiplex PCR, and TCRdb holds only the in-frame ones, with some missing. The profile shows 900,000 to 1,200,000 clones, approximately 78% of them singletons. The sequencing input was memory CD4+ T cells from PBMCs. The receptor set was obtained from a young man in good health. Some clones in this sample may be carry-over from other donors' samples. Each CDR3 is given with its conserved first and last residue. The D gene is left open where the match is weak. Size is omitted from some rows. Given values are once, few, many or a class for expanded clones.

J: TRBJ2-1
size: NA
D: NA
V: TRBV28
CDR3: CASSFSGTRAFF
DNA: TGTGCCAGCAGTTTCTCCGGGACCCGGGCCTTCTTC

J: TRBJ2-5
size: few
D: TRBD2
V: TRBV4-2
CDR3: CASSQSLSGGGEETQYF
DNA: TGTGCCAGCAGCCAGTCCCTGAGCGGGGGAGGGGAAGAGACCCAGTACTTC

J: TRBJ2-7
size: NA
D: NA
V: TRBV28
CDR3: CASSTDSYEQYF
DNA: TGTGCCAGCAGTACGGACAGCTACGAGCAGTACTTC

J: TRBJ2-2
size: NA
D: NA
V: TRBV11-2
CDR3: CASSLDVGVRALFF
DNA: TGTGCCAGCAGCTTAGATGTAGGGGTGCGGGCGCTGTTTTTT

J: TRBJ1-1
size: NA
D: TRBD1
V: TRBV30
CDR3: CAWSDRGATEAFF
DNA: TGTGCCTGGAGCGACAGGGGTGCCACTGAAGCTTTCTTT

J: TRBJ1-2
size: NA
D: NA
V: TRBV10-3
CDR3: CAISPERQAPRYGYTF
DNA: TGTGCCATCAGCCCGGAGAGACAGGCGCCTCGCTATGGCTACACCTTC

J: TRBJ2-6
size: NA
D: NA
V: TRBV7-2
CDR3: CASSSSGANVLTF
DNA: TGTGCCAGCAGCTCATCTGGGGCCAACGTCCTGACTTTC

J: TRBJ2-1
size: NA
D: NA
V: TRBV6-6
CDR3: CASSHNEQFF
DNA: TGTGCCAGCAGTCACAATGAGCAGTTCTTC

J: TRBJ2-3
size: NA
D: NA
V: TRBV4-1
CDR3: CASSPRDSRAQYF
DNA: TGCGCCAGCAGCCCGAGGGACTCTCGCGCGCAGTATTTT

J: TRBJ2-7
size: NA
D: NA
V: TRBV7-9
CDR3: CASSLATSPYEQYF
DNA: TGTGCCAGCAGCTTAGCAACGTCCCCCTACGAGCAGTACTTC

J: TRBJ1-2
size: NA
D: NA
V: TRBV19
CDR3: CASSITGHGYTF
DNA: TGTGCCAGTAGTATAACGGGTCATGGCTACACCTTC

J: TRBJ2-2
size: NA
D: NA
V: TRBV25-1
CDR3: CASSVSSRRQGYTGELFF
DNA: TGTGCCAGCAGTGTCAGCTCTAGGCGGCAGGGTTACACCGGGGAGCTGTTTTTT

J: TRBJ2-7
size: NA
D: NA
V: TRBV18
CDR3: CASSGIVGERSEQYF
DNA: TGTGCCAGCTCAGGGATCGTGGGCGAACGAAGCGAGCAGTACTTC

J: TRBJ2-3
size: NA
D: TRBD1
V: TRBV28
CDR3: CASSSTGADTQYF
DNA: TGTGCCAGCAGTTCGACAGGGGCAGATACGCAGTATTTT

J: TRBJ1-2
size: NA
D: TRBD1
V: TRBV28
CDR3: CASRRPGQGYYGYTF
DNA: TGTGCCAGCAGACGACCGGGACAGGGATACTATGGCTACACCTTC

J: TRBJ1-5
size: NA
D: NA
V: TRBV19
CDR3: CASSSRQENQPQHF
DNA: TGTGCCAGTAGTTCAAGACAGGAGAATCAGCCCCAGCATTTT

J: TRBJ1-5
size: NA
D: NA
V: TRBV5-1
CDR3: CASSLGENQPQHF
DNA: TGCGCCAGCAGCTTGGGAGAGAATCAGCCCCAGCATTTT

J: TRBJ1-5
size: NA
D: NA
V: TRBV19
CDR3: CASSAPPGTRLQPQHF
DNA: TGTGCCAGTAGTGCCCCTCCAGGGACGAGGCTACAGCCCCAGCATTTT

J: TRBJ2-5
size: NA
D: TRBD2
V: TRBV4-1
CDR3: CASSQGTSDQGSETQYF
DNA: TGCGCCAGCAGCCAAGGGACTAGCGATCAAGGTTCGGAGACCCAGTACTTC

J: TRBJ1-2
size: once
D: TRBD1
V: TRBV18
CDR3: CASSLQTGANYGYTF
DNA: TGTGCCAGCTCACTACAGACAGGGGCCAACTATGGCTACACCTTC

J: TRBJ1-1
size: NA
D: NA
V: TRBV15
CDR3: CATSRGGTGNTEAFF
DNA: TGTGCCACCAGCAGAGGGGGGACGGGGAACACTGAAGCTTTCTTT

J: TRBJ1-2
size: NA
D: NA
V: TRBV19
CDR3: CATGRLNSGYTF
DNA: TGTGCCACCGGTCGTCTTAACTCGGGCTACACCTTC

J: TRBJ1-3
size: NA
D: TRBD1
V: TRBV5-1
CDR3: CASSNSGGSSGNTIYF
DNA: TGCGCCAGCAGCAATTCAGGGGGCAGCTCTGGAAACACCATATATTTT

J: TRBJ2-1
size: NA
D: NA
V: TRBV18
CDR3: CASYPDRHNEQFF
DNA: TGTGCCAGCTATCCGGACAGACACAATGAGCAGTTCTTC

J: TRBJ2-7
size: few
D: NA
V: TRBV25-1
CDR3: CASSDGSGTPSSYEQYF
DNA: TGTGCCAGCAGTGATGGTTCTGGGACACCAAGCTCCTACGAGCAGTACTTC

J: TRBJ2-2
size: NA
D: TRBD2
V: TRBV5-1
CDR3: CASSFRSGRGTTGELFF
DNA: TGCGCCAGCAGCTTCCGTAGCGGGAGGGGAACTACCGGGGAGCTGTTTTTT

J: TRBJ2-4
size: NA
D: NA
V: TRBV29-1
CDR3: CSVFSVKAKNIQYF
DNA: TGCAGCGTTTTTTCCGTTAAAGCCAAAAACATTCAGTACTTC

J: TRBJ1-4
size: NA
D: NA
V: TRBV28
CDR3: CASSSYGRTNEKLFF
DNA: TGTGCCAGCAGTTCCTATGGGAGAACTAATGAAAAACTGTTTTTT

J: TRBJ2-2
size: NA
D: NA
V: TRBV10-2
CDR3: CASSDRGAAGELFF
DNA: TGCGCCAGCAGTGACAGGGGGGCGGCCGGGGAGCTGTTTTTT

J: TRBJ2-3
size: NA
D: TRBD2
V: TRBV6-1
CDR3: CASRGLADPTDTQYF
DNA: TGTGCCAGCAGAGGACTAGCGGATCCCACAGATACGCAGTATTTT

J: TRBJ2-7
size: NA
D: TRBD1
V: TRBV10-1
CDR3: CANPDREGLQTGEQYF
DNA: TGCGCCAACCCCGACAGGGAAGGACTGCAGACGGGAGAGCAGTACTTC

J: TRBJ2-7
size: NA
D: TRBD2
V: TRBV11-2
CDR3: CASSPLAGWGEQYF
DNA: TGTGCCAGCAGCCCACTAGCGGGATGGGGTGAGCAGTACTTC

J: TRBJ2-1
size: NA
D: NA
V: TRBV4-1
CDR3: CASSQEEGRYNEQFF
DNA: TGCGCCAGCAGCCAAGAGGAGGGGCGATACAATGAGCAGTTCTTC

J: TRBJ2-6
size: NA
D: NA
V: TRBV5-6
CDR3: CASSPMGGGRSGANVLTF
DNA: TGTGCCAGCAGCCCAATGGGGGGCGGAAGGTCTGGGGCCAACGTCCTGACTTTC

J: TRBJ2-5
size: NA
D: NA
V: TRBV27
CDR3: CAIPGQGASWETQYF
DNA: TGTGCCATCCCCGGGCAAGGGGCCTCTTGGGAGACCCAGTACTTC